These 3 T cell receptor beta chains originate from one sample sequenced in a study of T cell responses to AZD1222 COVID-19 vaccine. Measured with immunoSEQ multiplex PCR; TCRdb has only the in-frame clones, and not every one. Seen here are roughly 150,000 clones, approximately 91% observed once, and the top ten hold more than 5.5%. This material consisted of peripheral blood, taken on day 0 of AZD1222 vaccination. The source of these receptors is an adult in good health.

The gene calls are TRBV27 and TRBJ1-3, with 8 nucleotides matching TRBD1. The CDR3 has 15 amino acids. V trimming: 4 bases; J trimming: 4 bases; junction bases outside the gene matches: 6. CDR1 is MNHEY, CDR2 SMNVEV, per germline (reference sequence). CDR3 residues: CASSSQGAIGNTIYF. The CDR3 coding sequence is TGTGCCAGCAGTTCTCAGGGGGCTATAGGAAACACCATATATTTT.

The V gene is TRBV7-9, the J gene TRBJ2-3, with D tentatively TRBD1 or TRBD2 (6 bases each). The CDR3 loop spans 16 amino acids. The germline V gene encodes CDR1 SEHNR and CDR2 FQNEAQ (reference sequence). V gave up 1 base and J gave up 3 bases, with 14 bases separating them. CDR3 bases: TGTGCCAGCAGCTTAGTAAGCGGAGGGGGTACAGATACGCAGTATTTT. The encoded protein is CASSLVSGGGTDTQYF.

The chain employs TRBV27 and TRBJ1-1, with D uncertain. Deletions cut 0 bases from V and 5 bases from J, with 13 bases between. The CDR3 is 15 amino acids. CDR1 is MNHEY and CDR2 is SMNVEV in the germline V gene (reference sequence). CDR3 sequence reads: CASSLSLVGSTEAFF. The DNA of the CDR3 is TGTGCCAGCAGTTTATCCCTGGTAGGGTCTACTGAAGCTTTCTTT.